The 28 T cell receptor beta chains below were found in one sample sequenced in a study of shared clonotypes between healthy human individuals. Repertoires were generated with immunoSEQ multiplex PCR, while TCRdb's copy carries only in-frame clones and drops some. The data hold about 1.5 million clones, with approximately 98% observed a single time. Sequencing input: naive CD4+ T cells sorted from blood. Subset here: CD45RA+ positively selected. Source of these receptors: a young man in good health.

The chain recombines TRBV19 with TRBJ2-5; the match to TRBD1 covers 8 bases. Germline V CDR1 and CDR2: LNHDA, SQIVND (reference sequence). J gave up 2 bases and V 5 bases, and 7 bases lay outside the gene matches. The CDR3 covers 15 residues. CDR3 sequence: CASSPAGGWQETQYF. CDR3 sequence (DNA): TGTGCCAGTAGTCCTGCAGGGGGCTGGCAAGAGACCCAGTACTTC.

The CDR3, as DNA: TGTGCCAGCAGCGCCCTTGCCCCGACTGGATCTTCAGATACGCAGTATTTT. Translating it yields CASSALAPTGSSDTQYF. This chain connects TRBV7-3 to TRBJ2-3; no reliable D call. The CDR3 loop spans 17 amino acids. The V and J ends lost 5 bases and 4 bases respectively, with 22 bases between them. Germline V gene sequence: CDR1 SGHTA, CDR2 FQGTGA.

The V and J genes are TRBV19 and TRBJ2-3; TRBD1 matches at 9 bases. Germline-derived CDR1 and CDR2 are LNHDA and SQIVND (reference sequence). The CDR3 consists of 15 residues. Trimming took 3 bases from V and 5 from J; bases not matched to a gene: 6. The CDR3 bases are TGTGCCAGTAGTATGGTAGGGACAGGGATAGATACGCAGTATTTT. Its translation: CASSMVGTGIDTQYF.

V and J are TRBV19 and TRBJ2-7, with TRBD2 matching 13 bases. The CDR3 loop spans 15 amino acids. Germline V gives CDR1 LNHDA, CDR2 SQIVND (reference sequence). The J segment lost 2 bases and the V segment lost 5 bases, leaving 3 bases of the junction unmatched. The chain's CDR3 is CASSSGLAGTYEQYF. CDR3 coding DNA: TGTGCCAGTAGTTCGGGACTAGCGGGAACCTACGAGCAGTACTTC.

The chain combines TRBV18 with TRBJ2-1; 8 positions match TRBD1. After removal of 5 bases from V and 10 bases from J, the junction contained 10 bases not matched to a gene. The CDR3 is 14 residues long. The germline gives CDR1 KGHSH, CDR2 LQKENI. The CDR3 coding sequence is TGTGCCAGCTCATTAGGACAGGGAGTGGTGGAGCAGTTCTTC. Encoded protein: CASSLGQGVVEQFF.

The gene calls are TRBV18 and TRBJ2-1, with 8 bases matching TRBD2. Trimming removed 6 bases from V and 8 bases from J; junction bases left unmatched: 15. From germline, CDR1 is KGHSH and CDR2 LQKENI. CDR3 length: 16 amino acids. For the CDR3, the DNA is TGTGCCAGCTCGGCGTATAGCGGGACGTTTCAGGATGAGCAGTTCTTC. As protein: CASSAYSGTFQDEQFF.

The rearrangement joins TRBV10-3 to TRBJ2-3; D gene uncertain. CDR1 and CDR2 from the germline V gene are ENHRY and SYGVKD. The CDR3 spans 11 residues. Trimming took off 8 bases at V and 4 bases at J, with 7 bases between the two ends. In DNA, the CDR3 is TGTGCCATCCGTTGGGCAGATACGCAGTATTTT. This encodes CAIRWADTQYF.

Details on this clone: Other DNA sequences of this sample code for an identical CDR3. The genes are TRBV7-9 and TRBJ2-5, with 7 bases lining up with TRBD1. The V and J ends lost 5 bases and 2 bases, in that order; junction bases with no gene match: 2. The CDR3 has 13 residues. CDR1 is SEHNR and CDR2 is FQNEAQ in the germline V gene (reference sequence). CDR3 sequence: CASSRGQQETQYF. The DNA for the CDR3 is TGTGCCAGCAGCAGGGGACAGCAAGAGACCCAGTACTTC.

V gene TRBV5-6 combines with J gene TRBJ2-1, with 8 bases aligning to TRBD2. This CDR3 region has 16 residues. Germline CDR1 SGHDT, CDR2 YYEEEE. V was pared by 1 base and J by 5 bases, with 8 bases of the junction left unmatched. The chain's CDR3 is CASSLNRAGADNEQFF. The CDR3 region has the DNA TGTGCCAGCAGCTTGAATCGAGCGGGAGCCGACAATGAGCAGTTCTTC.

The rearrangement joins TRBV30 to TRBJ1-5, with 9 nucleotides matching TRBD1. With V trimmed by 4 bases and J by 5 bases, 6 bases remained unmatched. Germline V gene lookup returns CDR1 GTSNPN and CDR2 SVGIG (reference sequence). The CDR3 spans 14 residues. The CDR3 region is CAWNDRQGDQPQHF. The CDR3 DNA reads TGTGCCTGGAATGACAGACAGGGGGATCAGCCCCAGCATTTT.

The chain employs TRBV6-1 and TRBJ2-7; 8 nucleotides line up with TRBD2. The J segment lost 6 bases and the V segment lost 4 bases, leaving 11 bases of the junction unmatched. CDR1 and CDR2 from the germline V gene are MNHNS and SASEGT. The CDR3 extends over 15 amino acids. CDR3 protein: CASSVVSGSAGEQYF. The CDR3 DNA reads as TGTGCCAGCAGTGTCGTCAGCGGGAGTGCGGGCGAGCAGTACTTC.

The V call is TRBV6-5, the J call TRBJ1-5; D ambiguous. V lost 2 bases to trimming and J lost 5 bases, with 10 bases between them. The CDR3 is 14 residues long. Germline CDR1 reads MNHEY; CDR2 reads SVGAGI. The CDR3 protein is CASSYAGWDQPQHF. Here the CDR3 DNA reads TGTGCCAGCAGTTACGCTGGTTGGGATCAGCCCCAGCATTTT.

V is TRBV7-9 and J is TRBJ2-4; D may be TRBD1 or TRBD2 (6 bases each). The CDR3 has 15 amino acids. The germline gives CDR1 SEHNR, CDR2 FQNEAQ (reference sequence). The V end was cut by 6 bases, the J end by 8 bases, with 20 bases between. The CDR3 DNA sequence: TGTGCCAGCAGTGCGGGACACCTTTTGGAGGACATTCAGTACTTC. Translation: CASSAGHLLEDIQYF.

A single count supports this clone. Other DNA sequences within the sample encode an identical CDR3. The chain carries TRBV19 and TRBJ2-3; D remains unclear. The CDR3 covers 13 residues. In germline, CDR1 is LNHDA, CDR2 SQIVND (reference sequence). V was cut by 1 base and J by 0 bases, with 2 bases left in between. CDR3 coding DNA: TGTGCCAGTAGTATAGGAAGCACAGATACGCAGTATTTT. Translating gives CASSIGSTDTQYF.

The chain links TRBV5-1 to TRBJ2-3, with D perhaps given as TRBD1 or TRBD2 (5 bases each). Trimming took off 4 bases at V and 4 bases at J, with 7 bases between the two ends. The CDR3 covers 12 residues. The V gene's germline CDR1 is SGHRS and CDR2 YFSETQ. The CDR3 is CASSGGADTQYF. CDR3 nucleotide sequence: TGCGCCAGCAGCGGGGGAGCAGATACGCAGTATTTT. Supplemented by reference TRBV5-1 and TRBJ2-3, the full variable domain reads KAGVTQTPRYLIKTRGQQVTLSCSPISGHRSVSWYQQTPGQGLQFLFEYFSETQRNKGNFPGRFSGRQFSNSRSEMNVSTLELGDSALYLCASSGGADTQYFGPGTRLTVL.

The chain uses TRBV18 and TRBJ2-7; 7 bases are shared with TRBD2. Germline CDR1 KGHSH, CDR2 LQKENI. The CDR3 length is 15 residues. J lost 3 bases, V lost 0 bases, and 5 bases had no gene match. Here the CDR3 reads CASSPPSGYFYEQYF. CDR3 in DNA: TGTGCCAGCTCACCACCTAGCGGGTATTTCTACGAGCAGTACTTC.

This clone has a single count. This chain links TRBV5-5 with TRBJ2-5; TRBD2 is a possible D gene (6 bases). V was trimmed by 2 bases and J by 3 bases, leaving 14 bases between them. CDR1 is SGHKS, CDR2 YYEKEE, per germline (reference sequence). This CDR3 spans 15 amino acids. The CDR3 DNA reads TGTGCCAGCAGCTTTAGTGGAGGGCTCGAAGAGACCCAGTACTTC. This gives the protein CASSFSGGLEETQYF.

Comments on this clone: The sample has other DNA sequences that encode this CDR3 too. This chain connects TRBV5-1 to TRBJ2-7; no firm D call. This CDR3 comprises 12 residues. The V end was cut by 0 bases, the J end by 4 bases, with 5 bases between. The V gene's germline CDR1 is SGHRS and CDR2 YFSETQ. CDR3 amino acids: CASSLGVYEQYF. The CDR3 coding sequence is TGCGCCAGCAGCTTGGGCGTTTACGAGCAGTACTTC.

This chain joins TRBV7-2 and TRBJ2-3, with D possibly TRBD2 on 5 matching bases. V lost 6 bases and J 1 base, leaving 14 bases between the germline ends. CDR1 and CDR2 (germline): SGHTA, FQGNSA. This CDR3 contains 15 residues. CDR3 bases: TGTGCCAGCAGTAGCGACGGCTCACGCACAGATACGCAGTATTTT. Translated, it gives CASSSDGSRTDTQYF.

The chain has TRBV18 and TRBJ2-7, with 8 nucleotides matching TRBD1. The CDR3 sequence is 17 residues long. Losses at the gene ends were 5 bases for V and 4 bases for J; bases not matched to a gene: 16. Germline V CDR1 and CDR2: KGHSH, LQKENI. CDR3 in amino acids: CASSKSPVGQGFYEQYF. In nucleotides, the CDR3 is TGTGCCAGCTCAAAATCCCCGGTTGGACAGGGCTTTTACGAGCAGTACTTC.

The chain links TRBV10-1 to TRBJ2-7; TRBD2 might be the D (5 bases). Trimming stripped 2 bases from V and 3 bases from J, with 8 bases between. The V gene's germline CDR1 is WNHNN and CDR2 SYGVQD (reference sequence). This CDR3 spans 13 amino acids. The CDR3 region is CASSELTSYEQYF. DNA for the CDR3: TGCGCCAGCAGTGAGCTTACTAGCTACGAGCAGTACTTC.

The CDR3, as DNA: TGCGCCAGCAGCTCAGGGGCGGCAAGCACAGATACGCAGTATTTT. Translated: CASSSGAASTDTQYF. This rearrangement joins TRBV5-1 to TRBJ2-3; maybe TRBD1 (6 bases). Trimming left V 3 bases short and J 0 bases short, with 11 bases between. Germline V gives CDR1 SGHRS, CDR2 YFSETQ. The CDR3 runs to 15 residues.

In nucleotides, the CDR3 is TGTGCCAGCAGTGTTACAGGGTTGAGCTCCTACGAGCAGTACTTC. It yields the protein CASSVTGLSSYEQYF. The chain has TRBV6-1 and TRBJ2-7; D might be TRBD1 (6 bases). Germline V gene sequence: CDR1 MNHNS, CDR2 SASEGT. The CDR3 has 15 residues. Trimming took 4 bases from V and 0 from J, leaving 13 bases between them.

The rearrangement uses TRBV19 and TRBJ2-2; 8 bases match TRBD1. The CDR3 is 17 residues long. Germline V lookup: CDR1 LNHDA, CDR2 SQIVND (reference sequence). V trimming: 3 bases; J trimming: 6 bases; junction bases outside the gene matches: 12. CDR3 in amino acids: CASSIDRGSRGSGELFF. DNA for the CDR3: TGTGCCAGTAGTATTGACAGGGGCAGTAGGGGCTCCGGGGAGCTGTTTTTT.

In its sample, this clone was seen once. Other DNA sequences from this sample encode an identical CDR3 as well. V gene TRBV6-6 combines with J gene TRBJ1-1; D unclear. This CDR3 spans 14 amino acids. The V end lost 1 base, the J end lost 1 base, and 7 bases lay between the germline ends. The germline V gene encodes CDR1 MNHNY and CDR2 SVGAGI (reference sequence). CDR3 in DNA: TGTGCCAGCAGTTACTTGAGACAGAACACTGAAGCTTTCTTT. Translation gives CASSYLRQNTEAFF.

The rearrangement uses TRBV7-9 and TRBJ1-5; TRBD1 might be the D (5 bases). Germline V gene data show CDR1 as SEHNR and CDR2 as FQNEAQ (reference sequence). Trimming pared 6 bases from V and 3 bases from J, leaving 12 bases between. This CDR3 has 14 amino acids. The CDR3 DNA follows: TGTGCCAGCAGTCGGGGGGGAGACAATCAGCCCCAGCATTTT. It translates to CASSRGGDNQPQHF. The variable domain in full, with the rest retrieved from reference TRBV7-9 and TRBJ1-5, is DTGVSQNPRHKITKRGQNVTFRCDPISEHNRLYWYRQTLGQGPEFLTYFQNEAQLEKSRLLSDRFSAERPKGSFSTLEIQRTEQGDSAMYLCASSRGGDNQPQHFGDGTRLSIL.

The V gene is TRBV7-2, the J gene TRBJ2-3, with D perhaps TRBD1 or TRBD2 (5 bases each). The germline V gene encodes CDR1 SGHTA and CDR2 FQGNSA. With 9 bases removed from V and 0 bases from J, the gap between germline ends came to 10 bases. CDR3 size: 13 residues. The DNA of the CDR3 is TGTGCCAGTCGGGGCGGGAGCACAGATACGCAGTATTTT. This translates into CASRGGSTDTQYF.

The gene calls are TRBV9 and TRBJ2-3; the D gene could be TRBD1 or TRBD2 (5 bases each). The CDR3 consists of 14 residues. Trimming took off 4 bases at V and 0 bases at J, with 9 bases between the two ends. Germline-derived CDR1 and CDR2 are SGDLS and YYNGEE. This CDR3 is CASSLGVSTDTQYF. CDR3 DNA: TGTGCCAGCAGCCTGGGGGTGAGCACAGATACGCAGTATTTT. The full variable domain, rest sourced from reference TRBV9 and TRBJ2-3, is DSGVTQTPKHLITATGQRVTLRCSPRSGDLSVYWYQQSLDQGLQFLIQYYNGEERAKGNILERFSAQQFPDLHSELNLSSLELGDSALYFCASSLGVSTDTQYFGPGTRLTVL.